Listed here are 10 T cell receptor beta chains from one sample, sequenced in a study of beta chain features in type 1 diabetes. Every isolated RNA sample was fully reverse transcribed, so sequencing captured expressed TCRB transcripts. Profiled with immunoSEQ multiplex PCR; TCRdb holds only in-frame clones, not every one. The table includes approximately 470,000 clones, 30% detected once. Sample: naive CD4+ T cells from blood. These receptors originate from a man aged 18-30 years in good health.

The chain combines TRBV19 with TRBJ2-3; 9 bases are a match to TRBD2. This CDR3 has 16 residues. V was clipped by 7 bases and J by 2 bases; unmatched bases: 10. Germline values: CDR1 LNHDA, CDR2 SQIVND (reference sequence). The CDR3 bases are TGTGCCAGTATTGGGGCTAGCGGGACCTCCACAGATACGCAGTATTTT. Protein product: CASIGASGTSTDTQYF.

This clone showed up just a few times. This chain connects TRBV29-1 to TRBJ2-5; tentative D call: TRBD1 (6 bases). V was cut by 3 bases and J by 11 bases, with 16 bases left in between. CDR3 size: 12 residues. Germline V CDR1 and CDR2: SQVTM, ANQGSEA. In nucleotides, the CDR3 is TGCAGCGTTGACGGAACAGGGTGGGAGCAGTACTTC. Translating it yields CSVDGTGWEQYF.

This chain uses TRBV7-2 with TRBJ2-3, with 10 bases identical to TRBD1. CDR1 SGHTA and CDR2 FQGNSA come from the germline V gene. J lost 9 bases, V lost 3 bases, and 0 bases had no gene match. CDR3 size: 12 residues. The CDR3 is CASSLTGGTQYF. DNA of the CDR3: TGTGCCAGCAGCTTGACAGGGGGCACGCAGTATTTT.

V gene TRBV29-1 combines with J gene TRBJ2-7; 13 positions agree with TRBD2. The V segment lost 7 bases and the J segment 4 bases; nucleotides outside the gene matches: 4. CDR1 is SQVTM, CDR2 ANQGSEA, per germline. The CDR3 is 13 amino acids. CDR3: CSGTSGSGYEQYF. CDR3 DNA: TGCAGCGGGACTAGCGGGAGCGGGTACGAGCAGTACTTC.

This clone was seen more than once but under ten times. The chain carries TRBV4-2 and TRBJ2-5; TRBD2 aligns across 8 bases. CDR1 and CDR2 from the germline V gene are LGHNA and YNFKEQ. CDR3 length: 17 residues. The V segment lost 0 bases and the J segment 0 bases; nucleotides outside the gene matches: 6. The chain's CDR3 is CASSQDTPSGYQETQYF. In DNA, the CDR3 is TGTGCCAGCAGCCAAGATACCCCTAGCGGGTACCAAGAGACCCAGTACTTC.

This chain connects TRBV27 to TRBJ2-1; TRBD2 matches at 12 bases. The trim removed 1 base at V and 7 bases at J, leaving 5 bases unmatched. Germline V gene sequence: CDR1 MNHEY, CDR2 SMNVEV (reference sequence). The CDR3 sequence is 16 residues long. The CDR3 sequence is CASSLWTTSGSNEQFF. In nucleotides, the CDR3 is TGTGCCAGCAGTTTATGGACGACTAGCGGGAGTAATGAGCAGTTCTTC.

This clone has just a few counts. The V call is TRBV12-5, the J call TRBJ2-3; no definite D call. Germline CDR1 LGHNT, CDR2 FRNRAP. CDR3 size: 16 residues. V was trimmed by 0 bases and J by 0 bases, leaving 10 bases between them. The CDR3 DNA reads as TGTGCTAGTGGTTTGGTAATCGGAGCTAGCACAGATACGCAGTATTTT. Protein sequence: CASGLVIGASTDTQYF.

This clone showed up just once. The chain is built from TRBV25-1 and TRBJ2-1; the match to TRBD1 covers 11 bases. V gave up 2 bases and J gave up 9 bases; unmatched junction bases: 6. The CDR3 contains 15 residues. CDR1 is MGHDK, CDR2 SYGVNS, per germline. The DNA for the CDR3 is TGTGCCAGCAGTGAAGTGGGGACAGGGGGTGGTGAGCAGTTCTTC. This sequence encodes CASSEVGTGGGEQFF.

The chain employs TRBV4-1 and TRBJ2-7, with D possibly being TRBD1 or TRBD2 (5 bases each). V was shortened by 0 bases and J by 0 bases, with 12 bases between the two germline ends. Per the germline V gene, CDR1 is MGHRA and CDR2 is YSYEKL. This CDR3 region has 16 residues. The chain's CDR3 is CASSQERWGSSYEQYF. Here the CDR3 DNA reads TGCGCCAGCAGCCAAGAAAGGTGGGGGAGCTCCTACGAGCAGTACTTC.

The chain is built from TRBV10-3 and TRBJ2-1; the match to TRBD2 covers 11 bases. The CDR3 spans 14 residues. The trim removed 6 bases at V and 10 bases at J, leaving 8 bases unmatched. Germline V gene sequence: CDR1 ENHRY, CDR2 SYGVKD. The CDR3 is CAISPTSGAREQFF. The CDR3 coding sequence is TGTGCCATCAGCCCGACTAGCGGGGCCCGGGAGCAGTTCTTC.